These 10 T cell receptor beta chains came from one sample sequenced in a study of CD8+ T cells in alopecia areata (dated by TCRdb to between 2018 and 2020). Sample time point, as interpreted from the label and publication: baseline before oral tofacitinib. Receptor amplification or capture employed the immunoSEQ multiplex PCR assay. To provide template for TCR sequencing, every sample had RNA extracted and reverse transcribed into cDNA. TCRdb obtained this table from immuneACCESS and retained in-frame rearrangements with V and J assigned. These tables miss some clones; where compared with another copy, unresolved V genes account for less than half of the shortfall, and the remainder is unexplained. The sample profile shows over 150,000 clones; roughly 60% of them were found once. About 1.5% of the sample is in the top ten clones. The sample consisted of CD4+ T cells sorted from blood, taken at week 0. The receptor set was obtained from a human donor with alopecia areata.

This clone was observed a few times. The chain recombines TRBV29-1 with TRBJ2-5; D ambiguous. The germline CDR1 and CDR2 sequences are SQVTM and ANQGSEA. V dropped 0 bases and J dropped 4 bases, with 15 bases sitting between them. This CDR3 spans 15 amino acids. The CDR3 loop is CSVEEWARSTETQYF. The DNA of the CDR3 is TGCAGCGTTGAAGAGTGGGCGAGAAGTACAGAGACCCAGTACTTC.

V usage is TRBV30 and J usage is TRBJ1-2, with 8 bases matching TRBD1. The CDR3 extends over 14 amino acids. Per germline, CDR1 GTSNPN and CDR2 SVGIG (reference sequence). The V gene end was trimmed by 0 bases and the J gene end by 6 bases; junction bases not matched to a gene: 6. CDR3 bases: TGTGCCTGGAGTGTAAACAGGGGGGAAAATGGCTACACCTTC. Its translation is CAWSVNRGENGYTF.

CDR3 sequence (DNA): TGTGCCAGTCGTTCACCAGGGCTCTTCTCTGGGGCCAACGTCCTGACTTTC. Protein product: CASRSPGLFSGANVLTF. This sequence joins TRBV19 and TRBJ2-6; a possible D gene is TRBD1 (5 bases). The V gene lost 8 bases and the J gene lost 0 bases, with 17 bases spanning the gap. CDR1 LNHDA and CDR2 SQIVND come from the germline V gene (reference sequence). CDR3 size: 17 residues.

In nucleotides, the CDR3 is TGTGCCAGCAGTCGTCTGAACACTGAAGCTTTCTTT. This codes for CASSRLNTEAFF. The gene calls are TRBV25-1 and TRBJ1-1; D is undetermined. Trimming took 5 bases from V and 0 from J, leaving 4 bases between them. Germline-derived CDR1 and CDR2 are MGHDK and SYGVNS. This CDR3 has 12 residues.

The chain combines TRBV11-2 with TRBJ2-3; possible D gene TRBD2, 5 bases. This CDR3 contains 14 residues. Germline V gene data show CDR1 as SGHAT and CDR2 as FQNNGV. V shed 0 bases and J shed 6 bases, with 10 bases lying between them. DNA of the CDR3: TGTGCCAGCAGCTTAGACCCGGGATCCGATACGCAGTATTTT. As protein: CASSLDPGSDTQYF.

V is TRBV30 and J is TRBJ2-5, with TRBD1 matching 7 bases. With V trimmed by 5 bases and J by 2 bases, 8 bases remained unmatched. The CDR3 is made up of 14 amino acids. The germline V gene encodes CDR1 GTSNPN and CDR2 SVGIG (reference sequence). CDR3 residues: CAWAKVTGQETQYF. As DNA, the CDR3 is TGTGCCTGGGCCAAGGTGACAGGGCAAGAGACCCAGTACTTC.

In nucleotides, the CDR3 is TGCGCCAGCAGCCAGAACCGGGACACTAACACCGGGGAGCTGTTTTTT. Translated: CASSQNRDTNTGELFF. V is TRBV4-3 and J is TRBJ2-2; D is perhaps TRBD1 (6 bases). Germline loops: CDR1 LGHNA, CDR2 YSLEER. The ends were cut back, 3 bases at V and 2 bases at J, with 13 bases in the middle. The CDR3 totals 16 residues.

A few counts support this clone. This sequence joins TRBV30 and TRBJ1-6; D unclear. Germline CDR1 GTSNPN, CDR2 SVGIG (reference sequence). V dropped 0 bases and J dropped 8 bases, with 11 bases sitting between them. The CDR3 contains 14 residues. The DNA for the CDR3 is TGTGCCTGGAGTGTACAACGGGGTGATTCACCCCTCCACTTT. Amino acid sequence: CAWSVQRGDSPLHF.

The V and J genes are TRBV7-2 and TRBJ2-4; D ambiguous. Germline V lookup: CDR1 SGHTA, CDR2 FQGNSA. Trimming pared 5 bases from V and 7 bases from J, leaving 9 bases between. The CDR3 is 12 residues long. CDR3 in amino acids: CASSPPPNIQYF. The CDR3, as DNA: TGTGCCAGCAGCCCACCCCCCAACATTCAGTACTTC.

This clone was found a few times. The chain employs TRBV30 and TRBJ1-5; weak D call: TRBD1 (5 bases). Trimming pared 0 bases from V and 0 bases from J, leaving 15 bases between. Germline V gene lookup returns CDR1 GTSNPN and CDR2 SVGIG (reference sequence). The CDR3 has 17 amino acids. In DNA form, the CDR3 reads TGTGCCTGGAGTGTGGTGAGGGGACCTTATAGCAATCAGCCCCAGCATTTT. Its translation: CAWSVVRGPYSNQPQHF.